The TCR beta chain under discussion was sequenced for a study of shared clonotypes between healthy human individuals. Study-wide findings and caveats: A reduction in generation probabilities was seen for non-shared clonotypes relative to those shared by all four donors.

Negatively enriched CD4+ T cells were divided by CD45RA into naive and memory. Regarding this clone: Its matching antigen is unknown.

This CDR3 comprises 14 residues. Germline assignment: CDR1 SGHDT and CDR2 YYEEEE. Trimming removed 2 bases at V and 4 bases at J, with 12 bases between. In the study's own analysis: Filtering was not the same, since immunoSEQ gave junction-only sequences without quality scores. Here immunoSEQ multiplex PCR was the method, and the copy in TCRdb shows in-frame clones only, minus some. V and J calls and clone size are given by that table; D and trimming were obtained from the DNA. The sample yields just over 2,000,000 clones, 90% to 95% seen once. V usage is TRBV5-6 and J usage is TRBJ1-1, with a possible D match to TRBD1 (5 bases). The sequenced sample consisted of naive CD4+ T cells sorted from blood. The subset denotes: CD45RA+ positively selected. This clonotype was sampled from a man younger than 35 in good health. CDR3 region: CASSFSRGITEAFF. The CDR3 DNA reads TGTGCCAGCAGCTTCTCCCGGGGGATCACTGAAGCTTTCTTT.